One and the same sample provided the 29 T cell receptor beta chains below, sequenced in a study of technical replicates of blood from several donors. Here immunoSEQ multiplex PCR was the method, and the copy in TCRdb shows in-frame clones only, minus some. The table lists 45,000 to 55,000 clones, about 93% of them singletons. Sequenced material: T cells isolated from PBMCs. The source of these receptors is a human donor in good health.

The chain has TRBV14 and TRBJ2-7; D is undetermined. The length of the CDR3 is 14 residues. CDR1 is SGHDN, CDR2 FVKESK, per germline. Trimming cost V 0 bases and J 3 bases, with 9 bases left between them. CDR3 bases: TGTGCCAGCAGCCAAGATTCCCTCTTCTACGAGCAGTACTTC. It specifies CASSQDSLFYEQYF.

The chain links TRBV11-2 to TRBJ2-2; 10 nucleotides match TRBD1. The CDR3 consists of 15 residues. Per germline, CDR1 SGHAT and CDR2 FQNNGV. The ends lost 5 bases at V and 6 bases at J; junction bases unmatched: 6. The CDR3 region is CASSGGQGIAGELFF. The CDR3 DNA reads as TGTGCCAGCAGCGGGGGACAGGGGATCGCCGGGGAGCTGTTTTTT.

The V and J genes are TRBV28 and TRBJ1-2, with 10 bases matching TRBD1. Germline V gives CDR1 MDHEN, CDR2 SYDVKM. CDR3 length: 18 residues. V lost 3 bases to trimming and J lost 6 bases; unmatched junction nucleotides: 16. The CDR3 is CASSFRGGGQGGGNGYTF. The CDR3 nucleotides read TGTGCCAGCAGTTTCAGGGGTGGCGGACAGGGGGGCGGTAATGGCTACACCTTC.

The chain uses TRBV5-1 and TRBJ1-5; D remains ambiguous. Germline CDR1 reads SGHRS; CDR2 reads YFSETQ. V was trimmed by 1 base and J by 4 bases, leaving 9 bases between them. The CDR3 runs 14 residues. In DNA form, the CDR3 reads TGCGCCAGCAGCTTGAGTGGAGGAAATCAGCCCCAGCATTTT. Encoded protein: CASSLSGGNQPQHF.

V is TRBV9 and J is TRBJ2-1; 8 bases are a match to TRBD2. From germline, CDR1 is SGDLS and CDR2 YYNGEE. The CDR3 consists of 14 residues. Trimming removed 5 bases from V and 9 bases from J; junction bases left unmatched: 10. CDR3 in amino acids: CASSKDQRGSEQFF. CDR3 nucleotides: TGTGCCAGCAGTAAAGACCAGCGGGGGAGTGAGCAGTTCTTC.

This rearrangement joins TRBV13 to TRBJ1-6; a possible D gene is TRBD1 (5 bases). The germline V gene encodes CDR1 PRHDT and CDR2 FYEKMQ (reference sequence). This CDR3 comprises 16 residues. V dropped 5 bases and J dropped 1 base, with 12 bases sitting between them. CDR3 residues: CASSPRRGSYNSPLHF. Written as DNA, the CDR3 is TGTGCCAGCAGCCCTCGGAGGGGATCCTATAATTCACCCCTCCACTTT.

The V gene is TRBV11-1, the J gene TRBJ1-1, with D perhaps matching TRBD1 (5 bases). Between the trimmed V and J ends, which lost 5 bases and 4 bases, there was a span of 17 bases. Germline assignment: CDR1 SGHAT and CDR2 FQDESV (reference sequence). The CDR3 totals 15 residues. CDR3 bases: TGTGCCAGCAGCCCTCGAGGGTTCGGGGGCACTGAAGCTTTCTTT. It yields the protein CASSPRGFGGTEAFF.

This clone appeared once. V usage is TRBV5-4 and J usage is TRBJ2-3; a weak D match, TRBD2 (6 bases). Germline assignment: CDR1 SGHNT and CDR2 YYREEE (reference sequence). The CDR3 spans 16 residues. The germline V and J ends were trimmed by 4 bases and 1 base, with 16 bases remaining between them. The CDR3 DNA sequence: TGTGCCAGCAGCCCCACCGAGCGGGTGCGCACAGATACGCAGTATTTT. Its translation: CASSPTERVRTDTQYF.

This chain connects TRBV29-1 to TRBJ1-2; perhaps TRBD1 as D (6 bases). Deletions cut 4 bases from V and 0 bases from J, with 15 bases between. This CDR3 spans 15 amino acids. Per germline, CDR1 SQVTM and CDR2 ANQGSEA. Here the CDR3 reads CSVVYLTGTNYGYTF. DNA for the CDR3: TGCAGCGTTGTTTATCTAACAGGGACTAACTATGGCTACACCTTC.

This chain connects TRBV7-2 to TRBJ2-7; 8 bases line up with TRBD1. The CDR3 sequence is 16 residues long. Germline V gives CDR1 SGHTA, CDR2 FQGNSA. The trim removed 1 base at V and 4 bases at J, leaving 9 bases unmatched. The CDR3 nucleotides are TGTGCCAGCAGCTTAGGGTCGACAGGGGAATGGTACGAGCAGTACTTC. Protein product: CASSLGSTGEWYEQYF.

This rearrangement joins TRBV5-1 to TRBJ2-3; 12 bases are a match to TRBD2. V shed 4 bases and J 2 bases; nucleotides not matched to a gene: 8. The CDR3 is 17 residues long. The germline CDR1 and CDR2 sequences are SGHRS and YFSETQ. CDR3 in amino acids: CASSTILAGGHTDTQYF. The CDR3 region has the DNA TGCGCCAGCAGCACAATACTAGCGGGGGGACACACAGATACGCAGTATTTT. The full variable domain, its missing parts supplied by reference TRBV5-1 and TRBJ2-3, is KAGVTQTPRYLIKTRGQQVTLSCSPISGHRSVSWYQQTPGQGLQFLFEYFSETQRNKGNFPGRFSGRQFSNSRSEMNVSTLELGDSALYLCASSTILAGGHTDTQYFGPGTRLTVL.

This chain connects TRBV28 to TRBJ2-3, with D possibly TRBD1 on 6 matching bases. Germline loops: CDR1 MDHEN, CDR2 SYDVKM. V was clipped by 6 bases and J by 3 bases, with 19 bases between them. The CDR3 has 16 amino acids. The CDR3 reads CASSILRGSRTDTQYF. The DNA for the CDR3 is TGTGCCAGCAGCATCCTCAGGGGTTCTAGGACAGATACGCAGTATTTT.

The CDR3, as DNA: TGCGCCAGCAGCGGAGGACTAGCGGGAGGGTCCTACAATGAGCAGTTCTTC. Its translation: CASSGGLAGGSYNEQFF. This sequence joins TRBV5-1 and TRBJ2-1; TRBD2 matches at 15 bases. Germline CDR1 and CDR2: SGHRS and YFSETQ. This CDR3 comprises 17 residues. V lost 4 bases and J lost 1; bases outside the gene matches: 3.

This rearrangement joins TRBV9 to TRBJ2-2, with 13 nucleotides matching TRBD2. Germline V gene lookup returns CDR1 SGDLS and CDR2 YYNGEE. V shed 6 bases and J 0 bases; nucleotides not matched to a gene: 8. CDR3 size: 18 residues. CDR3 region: CASTRTSGGVANTGELFF. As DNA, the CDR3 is TGTGCCAGCACGCGGACTAGCGGGGGAGTTGCGAACACCGGGGAGCTGTTTTTT.

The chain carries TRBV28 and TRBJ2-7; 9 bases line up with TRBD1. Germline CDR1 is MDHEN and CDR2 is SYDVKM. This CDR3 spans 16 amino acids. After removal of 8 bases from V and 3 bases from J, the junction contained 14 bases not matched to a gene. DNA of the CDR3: TGTGCCAGCCTCCCTACGGGGACAGGGATACTCTACGAGCAGTACTTC. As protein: CASLPTGTGILYEQYF.

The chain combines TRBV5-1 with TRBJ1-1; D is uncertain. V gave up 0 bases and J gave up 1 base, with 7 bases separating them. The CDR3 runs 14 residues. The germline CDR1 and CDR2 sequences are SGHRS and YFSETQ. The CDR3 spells CASSLGSGNTEAFF. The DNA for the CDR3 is TGCGCCAGCAGCTTGGGTTCCGGGAACACTGAAGCTTTCTTT.

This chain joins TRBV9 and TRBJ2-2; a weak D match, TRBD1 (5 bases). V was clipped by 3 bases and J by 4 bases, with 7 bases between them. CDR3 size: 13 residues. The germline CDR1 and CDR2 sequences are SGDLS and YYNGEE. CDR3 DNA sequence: TGTGCCAGCAGCGCAGGGTTCACCGGGGAGCTGTTTTTT. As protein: CASSAGFTGELFF.

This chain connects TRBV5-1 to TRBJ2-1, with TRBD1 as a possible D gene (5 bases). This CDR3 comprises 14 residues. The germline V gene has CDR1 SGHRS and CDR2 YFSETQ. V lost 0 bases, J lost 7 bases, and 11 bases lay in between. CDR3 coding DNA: TGCGCCAGCAGCTTGGTAGCAGGGAAGAATGAGCAGTTCTTC. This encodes CASSLVAGKNEQFF.

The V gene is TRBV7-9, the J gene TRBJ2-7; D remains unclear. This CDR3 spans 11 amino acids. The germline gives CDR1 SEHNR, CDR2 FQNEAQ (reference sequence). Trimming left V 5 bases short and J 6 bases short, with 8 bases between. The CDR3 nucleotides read TGTGCCAGCAGCAAGTCGGGCGAGCAGTACTTC. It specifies CASSKSGEQYF.

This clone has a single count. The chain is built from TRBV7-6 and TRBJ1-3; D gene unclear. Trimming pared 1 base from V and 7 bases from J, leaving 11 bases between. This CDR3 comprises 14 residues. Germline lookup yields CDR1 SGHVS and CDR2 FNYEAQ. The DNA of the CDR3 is TGTGCCAGCAGCTTAGAAGGTTCCGGGAACACCATATATTTT. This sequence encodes CASSLEGSGNTIYF.

This CDR3 reads CASSGSGQVYNEQFF. CDR3 nucleotide sequence: TGTGCCAGCAGCGGCTCGGGACAGGTCTACAATGAGCAGTTCTTC. The rearrangement uses TRBV11-3 and TRBJ2-1, with TRBD1 identical over 8 bases. The CDR3 length is 15 residues. V dropped 5 bases and J dropped 3; count of bases not matched to a gene: 6. CDR1 is SGHNT and CDR2 is YENEEA in the germline V gene.

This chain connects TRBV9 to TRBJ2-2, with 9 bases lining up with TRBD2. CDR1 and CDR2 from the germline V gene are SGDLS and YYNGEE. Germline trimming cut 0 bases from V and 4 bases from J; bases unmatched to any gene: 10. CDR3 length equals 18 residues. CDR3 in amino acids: CASSVGSGRGGRTGELFF. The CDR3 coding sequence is TGTGCCAGCAGCGTAGGGTCCGGGCGGGGGGGCCGCACCGGGGAGCTGTTTTTT.

CDR3 sequence: CAIYSGSLTDTQYF. CDR3 coding DNA: TGTGCCATTTATAGCGGGAGTTTAACAGATACGCAGTATTTT. The chain employs TRBV6-6 and TRBJ2-3, with 9 bases aligning to TRBD2. This CDR3 region has 14 residues. Unmatched junction bases numbered 8, after V lost 10 bases and J lost 3 bases. The germline V gene has CDR1 MNHNY and CDR2 SVGAGI (reference sequence).

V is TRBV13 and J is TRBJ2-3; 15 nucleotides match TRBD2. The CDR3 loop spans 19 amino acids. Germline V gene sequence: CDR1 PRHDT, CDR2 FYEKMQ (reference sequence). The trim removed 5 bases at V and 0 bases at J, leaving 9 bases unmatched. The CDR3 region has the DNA TGTGCCAGCAGCGCCGGACTAGCGGGGGGGAAGACTAGCACAGATACGCAGTATTTT. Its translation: CASSAGLAGGKTSTDTQYF.

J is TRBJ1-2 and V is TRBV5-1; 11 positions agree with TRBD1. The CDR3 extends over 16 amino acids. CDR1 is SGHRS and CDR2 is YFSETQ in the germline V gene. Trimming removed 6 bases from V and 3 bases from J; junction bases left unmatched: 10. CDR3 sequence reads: CASNPGQGVDYYGYTF. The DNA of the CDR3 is TGCGCCAGCAACCCGGGACAGGGGGTTGATTACTATGGCTACACCTTC.

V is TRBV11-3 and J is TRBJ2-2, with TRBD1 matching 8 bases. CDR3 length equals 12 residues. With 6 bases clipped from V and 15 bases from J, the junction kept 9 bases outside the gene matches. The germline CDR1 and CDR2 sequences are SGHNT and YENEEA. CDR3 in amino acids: CASSPGQGLMFF. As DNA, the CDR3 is TGTGCCAGCAGTCCTGGACAGGGTCTGATGTTTTTT.

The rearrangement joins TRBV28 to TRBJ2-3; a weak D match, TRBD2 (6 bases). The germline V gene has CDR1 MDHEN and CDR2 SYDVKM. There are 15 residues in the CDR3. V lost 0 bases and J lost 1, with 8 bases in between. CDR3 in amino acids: CASSLWGGGTDTQYF. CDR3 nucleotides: TGTGCCAGCAGTTTATGGGGGGGAGGCACAGATACGCAGTATTTT.

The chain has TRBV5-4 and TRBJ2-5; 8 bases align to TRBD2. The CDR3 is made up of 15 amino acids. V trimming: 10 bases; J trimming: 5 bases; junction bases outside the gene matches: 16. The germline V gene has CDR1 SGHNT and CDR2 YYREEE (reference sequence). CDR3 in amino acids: CAVGSPGGPGETQYF. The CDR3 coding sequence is TGTGCCGTAGGGTCTCCGGGAGGGCCGGGGGAGACCCAGTACTTC. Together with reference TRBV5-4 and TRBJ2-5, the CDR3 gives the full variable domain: ETGVTQSPTHLIKTRGQQVTLRCSSQSGHNTVSWYQQALGQGPQFIFQYYREEENGRGNFPPRFSGLQFPNYSSELNVNALELDDSALYLCAVGSPGGPGETQYFGPGTRLLVL.

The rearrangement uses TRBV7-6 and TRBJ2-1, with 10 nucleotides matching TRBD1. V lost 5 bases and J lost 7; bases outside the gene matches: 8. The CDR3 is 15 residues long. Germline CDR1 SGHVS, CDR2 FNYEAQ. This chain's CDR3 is CASSPNLGQGNEQFF. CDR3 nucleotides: TGTGCCAGCAGCCCAAACCTGGGACAGGGGAATGAGCAGTTCTTC.